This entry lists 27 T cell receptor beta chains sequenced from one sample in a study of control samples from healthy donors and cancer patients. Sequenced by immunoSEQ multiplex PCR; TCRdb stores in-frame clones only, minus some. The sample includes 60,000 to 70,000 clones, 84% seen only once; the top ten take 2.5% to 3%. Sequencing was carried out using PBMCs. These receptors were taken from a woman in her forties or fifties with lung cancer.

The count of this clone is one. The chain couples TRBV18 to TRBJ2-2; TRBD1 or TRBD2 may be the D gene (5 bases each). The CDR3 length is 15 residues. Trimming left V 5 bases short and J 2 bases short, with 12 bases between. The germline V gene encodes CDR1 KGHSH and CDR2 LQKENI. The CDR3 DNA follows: TGTGCCAGCTCAGAGGGACGGATTAACACCGGGGAGCTGTTTTTT. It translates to CASSEGRINTGELFF. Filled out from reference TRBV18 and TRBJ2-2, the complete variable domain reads NAGVMQNPRHLVRRRGQEARLRCSPMKGHSHVYWYRQLPEEGLKFMVYLQKENIIDESGMPKERFSAEFPKEGPSILRIQQVVRGDSAAYFCASSEGRINTGELFFGEGSRLTVL.

The CDR3 DNA follows: TGCAGTGCTAGTGCTCTCGGGGTTAATGAAAAACTGTTTTTT. The encoded protein is CSASALGVNEKLFF. This chain uses TRBV20-1 with TRBJ1-4; D call uncertain. CDR1 and CDR2 from the germline V gene are DFQATT and SNEGSKA (reference sequence). The ends were cut back, 3 bases at V and 4 bases at J, with 12 bases in the middle. This CDR3 has 14 residues.

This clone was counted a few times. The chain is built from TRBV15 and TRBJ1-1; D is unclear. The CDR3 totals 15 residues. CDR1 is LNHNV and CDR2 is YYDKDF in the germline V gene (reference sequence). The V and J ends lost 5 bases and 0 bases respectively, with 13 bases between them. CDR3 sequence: CATSGRKVMNTEAFF. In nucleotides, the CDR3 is TGTGCCACCAGCGGTCGAAAAGTGATGAACACTGAAGCTTTCTTT. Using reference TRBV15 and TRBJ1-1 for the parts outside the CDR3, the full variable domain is DAMVIQNPRYQVTQFGKPVTLSCSQTLNHNVMYWYQQKSSQAPKLLFHYYDKDFNNEADTPDNFQSRRPNTSFCFLDIRSPGLGDTAMYLCATSGRKVMNTEAFFGQGTRLTVV.

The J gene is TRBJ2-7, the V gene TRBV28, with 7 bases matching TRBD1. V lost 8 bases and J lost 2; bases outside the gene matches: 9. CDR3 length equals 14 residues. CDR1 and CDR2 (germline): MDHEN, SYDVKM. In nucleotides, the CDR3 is TGTGCCAGCCGAAGACAGGGCTTTACCTACGAGCAGTACTTC. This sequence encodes CASRRQGFTYEQYF.

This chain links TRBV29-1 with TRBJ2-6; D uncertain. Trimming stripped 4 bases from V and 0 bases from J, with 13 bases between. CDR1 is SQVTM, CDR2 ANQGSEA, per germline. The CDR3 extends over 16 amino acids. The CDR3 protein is CSVGGGGDSGANVLTF. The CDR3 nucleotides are TGCAGCGTTGGCGGCGGCGGAGACTCTGGGGCCAACGTCCTGACTTTC. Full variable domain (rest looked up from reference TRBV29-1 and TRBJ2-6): SAVISQKPSRDICQRGTSLTIQCQVDSQVTMMFWYRQQPGQSLTLIATANQGSEATYESGFVIDKFPISRPNLTFSTLTVSNMSPEDSSIYLCSVGGGGDSGANVLTFGAGSRLTVL.

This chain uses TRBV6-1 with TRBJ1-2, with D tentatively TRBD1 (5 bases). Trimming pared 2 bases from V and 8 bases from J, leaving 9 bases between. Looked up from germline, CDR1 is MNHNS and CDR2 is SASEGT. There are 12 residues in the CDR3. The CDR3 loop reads CASSESGVGYTF. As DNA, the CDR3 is TGTGCCAGCAGTGAATCGGGGGTCGGCTACACCTTC.

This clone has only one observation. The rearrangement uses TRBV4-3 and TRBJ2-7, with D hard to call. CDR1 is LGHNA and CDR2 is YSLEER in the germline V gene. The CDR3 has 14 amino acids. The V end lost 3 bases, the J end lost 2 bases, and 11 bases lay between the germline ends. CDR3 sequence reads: CASSQGTATYEQYF. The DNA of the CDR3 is TGCGCCAGCAGCCAGGGAACAGCTACCTACGAGCAGTACTTC.

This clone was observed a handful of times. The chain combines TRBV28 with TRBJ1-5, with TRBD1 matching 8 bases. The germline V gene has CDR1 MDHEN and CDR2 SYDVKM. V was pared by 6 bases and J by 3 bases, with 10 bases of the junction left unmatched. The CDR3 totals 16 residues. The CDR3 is CASRTWTGINNQPQHF. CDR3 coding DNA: TGTGCCAGCAGAACTTGGACAGGGATAAACAATCAGCCCCAGCATTTT.

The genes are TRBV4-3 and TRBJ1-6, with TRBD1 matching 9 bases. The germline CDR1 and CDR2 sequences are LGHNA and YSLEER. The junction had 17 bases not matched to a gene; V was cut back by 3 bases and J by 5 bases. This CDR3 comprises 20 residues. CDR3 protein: CASSQGLGTGKLSNNSPLHF. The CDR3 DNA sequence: TGCGCCAGCAGCCAGGGGCTAGGGACAGGGAAGTTATCAAATAATTCACCCCTCCACTTT.

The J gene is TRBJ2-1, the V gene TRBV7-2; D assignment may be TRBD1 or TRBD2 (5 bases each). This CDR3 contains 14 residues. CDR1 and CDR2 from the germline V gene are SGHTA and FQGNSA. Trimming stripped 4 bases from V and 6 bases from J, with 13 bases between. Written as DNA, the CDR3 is TGTGCCAGCAGCTCCGGGACGCTCCGCAATGAGCAGTTCTTC. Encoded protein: CASSSGTLRNEQFF.

The CDR3 region is CASSDPLSRPEQYF. CDR3 nucleotide sequence: TGTGCCAGCAGCGACCCTTTGTCAAGGCCCGAGCAGTACTTC. The chain has TRBV7-8 and TRBJ2-7; no reliable D call. CDR1 is SGHVS and CDR2 is FQNEAQ in the germline V gene. Trimming took 5 bases from V and 6 from J, leaving 17 bases between them. This CDR3 comprises 14 residues.

The CDR3 sequence is CASRRDTGGTEAFF. The CDR3 bases are TGTGCCAGCAGAAGGGACACGGGAGGAACTGAAGCTTTCTTT. The genes are TRBV6-5 and TRBJ1-1; perhaps TRBD1 as D (6 bases). Germline V gene sequence: CDR1 MNHEY, CDR2 SVGAGI. Trimming took off 6 bases at V and 5 bases at J, with 16 bases between the two ends. The CDR3 covers 14 residues.

CDR3 DNA: TGTGCCAGCAGCCAAGACAGGGGTGTGGCGGATACGCAGTATTTT. Protein: CASSQDRGVADTQYF. V usage is TRBV3-1 (or the pseudogene TRBV3-2) and J usage is TRBJ2-3, with D possibly TRBD1 on 6 matching bases. This CDR3 is 15 amino acids long. V dropped 0 bases and J dropped 6 bases, with 13 bases sitting between them. Looked up from germline, CDR1 is LGHDT and CDR2 is YNNKEL (reference sequence).

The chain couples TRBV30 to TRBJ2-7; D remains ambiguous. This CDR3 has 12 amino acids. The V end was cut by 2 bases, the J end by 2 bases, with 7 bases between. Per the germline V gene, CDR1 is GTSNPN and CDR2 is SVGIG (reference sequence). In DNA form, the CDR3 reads TGTGCCTGGAGTCAGGTAGCCTACGAGCAGTACTTC. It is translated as CAWSQVAYEQYF.

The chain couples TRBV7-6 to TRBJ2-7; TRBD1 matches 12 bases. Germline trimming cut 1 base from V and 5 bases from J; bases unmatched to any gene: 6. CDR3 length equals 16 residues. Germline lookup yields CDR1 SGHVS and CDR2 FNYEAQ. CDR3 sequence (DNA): TGTGCCAGCAGCTTAGGCCCGGGACAGGGGGCTAACGAGCAGTACTTC. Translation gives CASSLGPGQGANEQYF.

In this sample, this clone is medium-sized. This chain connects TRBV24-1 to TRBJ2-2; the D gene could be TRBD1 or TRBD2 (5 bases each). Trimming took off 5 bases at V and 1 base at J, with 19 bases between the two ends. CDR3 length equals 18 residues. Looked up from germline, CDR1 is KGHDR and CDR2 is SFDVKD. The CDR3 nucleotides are TGTGCCACCAGTGTTGACCCCCGGGACGGACAGAACACCGGGGAGCTGTTTTTT. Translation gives CATSVDPRDGQNTGELFF.

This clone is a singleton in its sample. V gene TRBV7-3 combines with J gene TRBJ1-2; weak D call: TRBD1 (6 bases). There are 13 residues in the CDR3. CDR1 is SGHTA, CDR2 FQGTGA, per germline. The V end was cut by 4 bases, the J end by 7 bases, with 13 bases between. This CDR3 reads CASSSQQGSGYTF. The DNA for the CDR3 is TGTGCCAGCAGCTCGCAACAGGGTTCTGGCTACACCTTC. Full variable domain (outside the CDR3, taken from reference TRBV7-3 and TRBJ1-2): GAGVSQTPSNKVTEKGKYVELRCDPISGHTALYWYRQSLGQGPEFLIYFQGTGAADDSGLPNDRFFAVRPEGSVSTLKIQRTERGDSAVYLCASSSQQGSGYTFGSGTRLTVV.

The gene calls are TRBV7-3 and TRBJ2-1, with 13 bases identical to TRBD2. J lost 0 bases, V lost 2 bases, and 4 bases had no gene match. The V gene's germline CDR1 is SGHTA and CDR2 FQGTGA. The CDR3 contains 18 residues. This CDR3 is CASSLGLAGAFSYNEQFF. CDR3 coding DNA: TGTGCCAGCAGCTTAGGACTAGCGGGGGCCTTCTCCTACAATGAGCAGTTCTTC.

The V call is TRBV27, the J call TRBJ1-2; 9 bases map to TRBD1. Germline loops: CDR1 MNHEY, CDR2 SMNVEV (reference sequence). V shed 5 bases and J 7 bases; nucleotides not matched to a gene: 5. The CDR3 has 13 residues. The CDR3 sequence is CASSRGGQGGYTF. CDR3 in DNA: TGTGCCAGCAGTAGAGGGGGACAGGGTGGCTACACCTTC.

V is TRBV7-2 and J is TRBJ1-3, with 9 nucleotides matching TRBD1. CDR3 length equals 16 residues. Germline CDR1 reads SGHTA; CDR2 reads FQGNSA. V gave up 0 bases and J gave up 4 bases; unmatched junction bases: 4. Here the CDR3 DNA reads TGTGCCAGCAGCTTAGCCGGGACAGGGTACGGAAACACCATATATTTT. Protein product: CASSLAGTGYGNTIYF.

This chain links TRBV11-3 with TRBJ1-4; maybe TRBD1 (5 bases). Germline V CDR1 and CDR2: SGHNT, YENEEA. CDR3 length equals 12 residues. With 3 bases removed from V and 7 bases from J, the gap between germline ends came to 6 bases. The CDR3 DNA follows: TGTGCCAGCAGCTTCGGGGGTGAAAAACTGTTTTTT. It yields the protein CASSFGGEKLFF.

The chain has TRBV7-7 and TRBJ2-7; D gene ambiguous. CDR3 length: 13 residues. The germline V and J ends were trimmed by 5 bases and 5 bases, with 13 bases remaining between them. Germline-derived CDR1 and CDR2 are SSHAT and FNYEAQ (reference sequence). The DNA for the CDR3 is TGTGCCAGCAGCCTAAACCTATTAGACGAGCAGTACTTC. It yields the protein CASSLNLLDEQYF.

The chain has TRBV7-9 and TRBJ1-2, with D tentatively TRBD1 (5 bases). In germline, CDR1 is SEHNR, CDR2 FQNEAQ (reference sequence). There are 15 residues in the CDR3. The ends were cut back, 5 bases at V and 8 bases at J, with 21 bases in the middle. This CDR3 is CASSDLGTAGEGYTF. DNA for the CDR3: TGTGCCAGCAGCGACCTGGGGACCGCCGGGGAGGGCTACACCTTC.

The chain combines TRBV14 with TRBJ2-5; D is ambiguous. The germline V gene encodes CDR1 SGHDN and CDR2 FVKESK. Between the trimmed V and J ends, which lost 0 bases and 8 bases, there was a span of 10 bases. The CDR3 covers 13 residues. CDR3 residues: CASSQDEVSTQYF. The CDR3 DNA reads TGTGCCAGCAGCCAAGATGAAGTGAGCACCCAGTACTTC.

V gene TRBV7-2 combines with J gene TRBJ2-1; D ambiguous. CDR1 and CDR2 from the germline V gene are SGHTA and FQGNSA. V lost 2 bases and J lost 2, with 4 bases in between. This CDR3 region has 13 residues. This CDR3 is CASSLFTYNEQFF. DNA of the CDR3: TGTGCCAGCAGCTTATTTACCTACAATGAGCAGTTCTTC.

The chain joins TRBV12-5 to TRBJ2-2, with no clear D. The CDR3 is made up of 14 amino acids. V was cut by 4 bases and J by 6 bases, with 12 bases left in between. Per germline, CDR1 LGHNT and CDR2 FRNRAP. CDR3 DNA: TGTGCTAGTGGTTCGCATCTAGTCCCCGGGGAGCTGTTTTTT. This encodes CASGSHLVPGELFF.

For the CDR3, the DNA is TGTGCCAGCTCACCAGGACAGGTTCAAGAGACCCAGTACTTC. Translation gives CASSPGQVQETQYF. The chain uses TRBV18 and TRBJ2-5; 7 nucleotides line up with TRBD1. CDR1 is KGHSH, CDR2 LQKENI, per germline. With 2 bases clipped from V and 2 bases from J, the junction kept 2 bases outside the gene matches. The CDR3 length is 14 residues.